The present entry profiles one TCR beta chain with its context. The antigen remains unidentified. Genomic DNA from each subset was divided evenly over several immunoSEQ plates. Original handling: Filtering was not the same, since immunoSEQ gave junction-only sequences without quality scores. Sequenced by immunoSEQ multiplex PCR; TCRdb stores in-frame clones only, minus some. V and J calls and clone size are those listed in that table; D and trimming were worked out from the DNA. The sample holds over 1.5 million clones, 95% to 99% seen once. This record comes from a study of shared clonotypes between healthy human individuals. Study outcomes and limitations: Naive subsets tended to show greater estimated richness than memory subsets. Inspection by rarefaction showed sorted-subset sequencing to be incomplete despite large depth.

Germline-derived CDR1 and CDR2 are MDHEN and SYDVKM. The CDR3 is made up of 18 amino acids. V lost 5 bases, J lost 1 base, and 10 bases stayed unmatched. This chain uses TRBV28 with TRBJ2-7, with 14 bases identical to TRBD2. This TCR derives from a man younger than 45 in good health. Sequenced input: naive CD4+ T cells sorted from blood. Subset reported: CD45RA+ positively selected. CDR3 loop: CASSPTWGLAGASYEQYF. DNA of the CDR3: TGTGCCAGCAGTCCAACCTGGGGACTAGCGGGAGCTTCCTACGAGCAGTACTTC.